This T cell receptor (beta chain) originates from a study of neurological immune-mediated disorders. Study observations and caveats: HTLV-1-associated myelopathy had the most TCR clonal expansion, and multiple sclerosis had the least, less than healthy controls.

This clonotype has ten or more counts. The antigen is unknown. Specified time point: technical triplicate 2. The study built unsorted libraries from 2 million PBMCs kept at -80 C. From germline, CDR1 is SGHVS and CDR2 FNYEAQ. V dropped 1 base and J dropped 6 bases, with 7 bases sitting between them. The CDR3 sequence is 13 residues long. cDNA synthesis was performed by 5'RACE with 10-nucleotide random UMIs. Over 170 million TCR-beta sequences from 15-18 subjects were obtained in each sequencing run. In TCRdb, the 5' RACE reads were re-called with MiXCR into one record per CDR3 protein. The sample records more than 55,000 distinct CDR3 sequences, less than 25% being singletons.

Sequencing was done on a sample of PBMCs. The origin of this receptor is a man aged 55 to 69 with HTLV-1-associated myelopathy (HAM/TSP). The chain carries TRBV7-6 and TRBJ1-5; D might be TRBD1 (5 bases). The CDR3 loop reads CASSLERGQPQHF. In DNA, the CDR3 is TGTGCCAGCAGCTTAGAGAGGGGTCAGCCCCAGCATTTT. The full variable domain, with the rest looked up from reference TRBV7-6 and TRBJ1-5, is GAGVSQSPRYKVTKRGQDVALRCDPISGHVSLYWYRQALGQGPEFLTYFNYEAQQDKSGLPNDRFSAERPEGSISTLTIQRTEQRDSAMYRCASSLERGQPQHFGDGTRLSIL.